The rows below give T cell receptor beta chains drawn from one sample of a study of identical twins. TCRdb re-called the 5' RACE reads through MiXCR, storing one row per CDR3 protein. This repertoire shows approximately 220,000 distinct CDR3 sequences, 7.5% found once; its top ten account for around 5.4%. These same data were also listed under a study on yellow fever vaccine responses in identical twins.

Sequencing was carried out using CD8+ T cells sorted from blood. These receptors were obtained from a woman between 18 and 29 years old in good health. Each CDR3 is given with its conserved first and last residue. The D gene is left open where the match is weak. Expanded clones get a size class; other rows say once, few or many, or leave the size out.

j_call,v_call,clone_size,d_call,cdr3_nt,cdr3_aa
TRBJ1-1,TRBV12-3/TRBV12-4,few,.,TGTGCCAGCAGACCGGCACAGGGATTGGGCACTGAAGCTTTCTTT,CASRPAQGLGTEAFF
TRBJ1-1,TRBV29-1,many,TRBD1,TGCAGCGTGGGGACAGGGGAAACTGAAGCTTTCTTT,CSVGTGETEAFF
TRBJ1-1,TRBV10-2,many,.,TGCGCCAGTCAGGCGGGGGGCTACACTGAAGCTTTCTTT,CASQAGGYTEAFF
TRBJ1-5,TRBV20-1,few,.,TGCAGTGCCCTCCGAGGGAACAATCAGCCCCAGCATTTT,CSALRGNNQPQHF
TRBJ2-1,TRBV9,many,.,TGTGCCAGCACCCGTAGTGAGGGGGATAGGGAGCAGTTCTTC,CASTRSEGDREQFF
TRBJ2-1,TRBV5-4,.,TRBD1,TGTGCCAGCAGCCTCGGGACAGGGGTATACAATGAGCAGTTCTTC,CASSLGTGVYNEQFF
TRBJ1-1,TRBV6-5,many,TRBD1,TGTGCCAGCAGTTACTCTAGGGGGCTTAACACTGAAGCTTTCTTT,CASSYSRGLNTEAFF
TRBJ1-6,TRBV28,.,.,TGTGCCAGTAAATCGGTCTATAATTCACCCCTCCACTTT,CASKSVYNSPLHF
TRBJ1-6,TRBV4-2,many,TRBD1,TGTGCCAGCAGCCAAGGACCGGGACAGATTAATTCACCCCTCCACTTT,CASSQGPGQINSPLHF
TRBJ1-1,TRBV10-3,.,.,TGTGCCACCGGTGGGACTGAAGCTTTCTTT,CATGGTEAFF
TRBJ1-5,TRBV7-9,many,.,TGTGCCAGCAGCGGAAGAGACGGTCGGCTTCAGCCCCAGCATTTT,CASSGRDGRLQPQHF
TRBJ2-1,TRBV4-1,.,.,TGCGCCAGCAGCCCGACAGGAATCCATGAGCAGTTCTTC,CASSPTGIHEQFF
TRBJ2-1,TRBV11-1,.,TRBD2,TGTGCCAGCAGCTTAACCCCAAGACTAGCGGGTGAGGGCAATGAGCAGTTCTTC,CASSLTPRLAGEGNEQFF
TRBJ1-1,TRBV15,.,.,TGTGCCACCAGCCTAACCCGGGGGGCCACTGAAGCTTTCTTT,CATSLTRGATEAFF
TRBJ2-1,TRBV2,many,TRBD1,TGTGCCGGAAGGGACAGGTACAATGAGCAGTTCTTC,CAGRDRYNEQFF
TRBJ2-7,TRBV27,many,TRBD1,TGTGCCAGCAGTCCCTACGCGGGACAGGGGATGAACGAGCAGTACTTC,CASSPYAGQGMNEQYF
TRBJ2-1,TRBV5-6,.,.,TGTGCCAGCAGCTTGTGGCGGGAACAGTACAATGAGCAGTTCTTC,CASSLWREQYNEQFF
TRBJ2-5,TRBV27,.,TRBD1,TGTGCCAGCAGTCGCCAGACAGGGGGCCAAGAGACCCAGTACTTC,CASSRQTGGQETQYF
TRBJ2-3,TRBV12-3/TRBV12-4,.,.,TGTGCCAGCAGTTTCAACCTGGGCAGGGCAGATACGCAGTATTTT,CASSFNLGRADTQYF
TRBJ2-7,TRBV7-9,.,TRBD1,TGTGCCAGCAGCCAGCCGGGACAGGGAACCCCCTACGAGCAGTACTTC,CASSQPGQGTPYEQYF
TRBJ2-1,TRBV5-5,few,.,TGTGCCAGCAGCGGAGGACAGAATGCCATCAATGAGCAGTTCTTC,CASSGGQNAINEQFF
TRBJ2-2,TRBV28,many,.,TGTGCCAGCAGTTTTACGACGCGGACCGGGGAGCTGTTTTTT,CASSFTTRTGELFF
TRBJ2-1,TRBV6-1,few,TRBD2,TGTGCCAGCAGTGAGAGCGGGGGAATCTACAATGAGCAGTTCTTC,CASSESGGIYNEQFF
TRBJ2-7,TRBV3-1,many,.,TGTGCCAGCAGCCAAGACGGGACGGACTACGAGGAGCAGTACTTC,CASSQDGTDYEEQYF
TRBJ2-1,TRBV27,few,TRBD1,TGTGCCAGCAGTTTTCGACAGGGGGCAAGGGAGCAGTTCTTC,CASSFRQGAREQFF